A selection of T cell receptor beta chains follows, all from one sample in a study of blood T cell repertoires in COVID-19. TCRdb keeps only in-frame clones here, not all; method: immunoSEQ multiplex PCR. The sample carries about 33,000 clones, less than 90% recorded once. The sequenced sample was peripheral blood. Every receptor here comes from a man between 65 and 85 years old with acute or convalescent COVID-19. CDR3s include the opening cysteine and the closing phenylalanine or tryptophan. D genes are given only for firm matches.

V	D	J	CDR3
TRBV5-1	TRBD1	TRBJ2-7	CASSLAGQLSYEQYF
TRBV5-1	TRBD1	TRBJ2-1	CASSLAGQGAFNEQFF
TRBV4-2	-	TRBJ2-7	CASSPTNPTYEQYF
TRBV29-1	-	TRBJ2-7	CSGGTYSYEQYF
TRBV9	-	TRBJ1-3	CASSALAGNTIYF
TRBV12-2	-	TRBJ2-7	CASRLGQRTLYEQYF
TRBV11-2	TRBD1	TRBJ1-1	CASSLVDRARTEAFF
TRBV4-2	TRBD1	TRBJ1-6	CASTKPPGQGPYPFNSPLHF
TRBV6-2/TRBV6-3	TRBD2	TRBJ2-1	CASSRLAMGQFF
TRBV16	-	TRBJ1-5	CASTESGDSYQPQHF
TRBV7-2	-	TRBJ2-4	CASSLELAVMGNIQYF
TRBV5-1	TRBD2	TRBJ2-1	CASSLGSSGGRGNEQFF
TRBV4-2	-	TRBJ1-2	CASSQGGPGVYGYTF
TRBV9	-	TRBJ1-1	CASSVDNRIITEAFF